This entry features one T cell receptor (beta chain) sequence. The same CDR3 also results from other DNA sequences found in this sample. The data derive from a study of CD8+ T cells in alopecia areata. Study details: Treated patients were given 5 to 10 mg oral tofacitinib twice daily. The tofacitinib course ran for 6 to 18 months and was followed by 6 months off drug.

cDNA reverse transcribed from extracted RNA served as the sequencing template. The method was immunoSEQ multiplex PCR; TCRdb's version includes in-frame clones alone and lacks a portion of them. The top ten clones hold more than 0.85% of a sample with 250,000 to 350,000 clones, 50% to 75% of them seen once. Trimming took 4 bases from V and 5 from J, leaving 8 bases between them. The CDR3 spans 11 residues. CDR1 is SQVTM and CDR2 is ANQGSEA in the germline V gene. Sample treatment: oral pan-JAK inhibitor, 5-10 mg twice daily. Both peripheral blood and punch biopsies of lesional scalp skin were obtained from patients who had alopecia areata.

Sequences were derived from CD4+ T cells sorted from blood, sampled around week 52, from a patient treated with tofacitinib. This TCR was sampled from a human donor with alopecia areata. This sequence joins TRBV29-1 and TRBJ2-5; D possibly corresponds to TRBD1 (7 bases). The CDR3 loop reads CSVAGGETQYF. CDR3 nucleotides: TGCAGCGTTGCAGGGGGGGAGACCCAGTACTTC.